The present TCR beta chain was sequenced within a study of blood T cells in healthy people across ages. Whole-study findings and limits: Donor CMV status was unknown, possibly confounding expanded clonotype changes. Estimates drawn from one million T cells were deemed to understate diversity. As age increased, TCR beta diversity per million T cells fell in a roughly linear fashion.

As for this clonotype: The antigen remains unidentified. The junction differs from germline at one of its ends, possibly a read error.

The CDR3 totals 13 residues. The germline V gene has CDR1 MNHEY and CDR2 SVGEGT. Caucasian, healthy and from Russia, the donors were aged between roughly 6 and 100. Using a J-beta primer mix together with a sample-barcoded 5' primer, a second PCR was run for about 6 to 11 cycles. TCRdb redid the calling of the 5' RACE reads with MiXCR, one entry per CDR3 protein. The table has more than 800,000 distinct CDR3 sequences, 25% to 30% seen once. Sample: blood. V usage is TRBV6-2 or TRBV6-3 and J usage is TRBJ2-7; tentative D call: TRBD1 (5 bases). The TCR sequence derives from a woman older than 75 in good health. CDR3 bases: TGTGCCAGTAGTTACGAAGGGGACTACGAGCAGTACTTC. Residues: CASSYEGDYEQYF.